This T cell receptor (beta chain) comes out of a study of CD8 T cells in Susac syndrome. Study-wide points: Individuals included in the TCR sequencing and HLA analysis were acknowledged by the study to be relatively few in number.

To note about this clonotype: Its matching antigen is unknown.

Between the trimmed V and J ends, which lost 8 bases and 4 bases, there was a span of 14 bases. The CDR3 runs to 13 residues. CDR1 and CDR2 (germline): SNHLY, FYNNEI. TCR beta from blood CD8+ and CD4+ T cells was sequenced. The RNA, about 0.5 to 1 ug, was put through reverse transcription using random hexamers. TCRdb called the immunoSEQ multiplex PCR reads again in MiXCR, with one record for every CDR3 protein. The sample yields about 200,000 distinct CDR3 sequences, over 85% seen once. The clonotype originates from a human donor in good health. The specimen was CD4+ T cells from PBMCs. V and J are TRBV2 and TRBJ1-1; no clear D. As DNA, the CDR3 is TGTGCCAGCGCGGAGGAGGGATTCACTGAAGCTTTCTTT. Translated: CASAEEGFTEAFF.